Following are 4 T cell receptor beta chains from one sample sequenced in a study of T cells in Graves' hyperthyroidism and ophthalmopathy. TCR beta CDR3 regions were amplified from RNA transcripts. The HTBI primer set served for first-round RT-PCR of the TCR CDR3. MiXCR, applied by TCRdb to the multiplex PCR reads, yields one record per CDR3 protein. The data hold hundreds of thousands of distinct CDR3 sequences, with roughly 15% observed a single time. Source material: blood. The receptors were sampled from a woman in her thirties or forties with Graves' hyperthyroidism.

The rearrangement joins TRBV6-1 to TRBJ2-7; 9 bases line up with TRBD2. The CDR3 is 14 residues long. With V trimmed by 4 bases and J by 3 bases, 4 bases remained unmatched. Germline loops: CDR1 MNHNS, CDR2 SASEGT. The CDR3 DNA follows: TGTGCCAGCAGTGGACTAGCGGAAGTCTACGAGCAGTACTTC. It encodes CASSGLAEVYEQYF.

This clonotype came up many times. This chain connects TRBV5-1 to TRBJ1-1; D is undetermined. Trimming stripped 1 base from V and 1 base from J, with 5 bases between. Germline assignment: CDR1 SGHRS and CDR2 YFSETQ. The length of the CDR3 is 13 residues. This CDR3 reads CASSLWSNTEAFF. The CDR3 nucleotides read TGCGCCAGCAGCTTGTGGTCGAACACTGAAGCTTTCTTT. Variable domain in full (rest from reference TRBV5-1 and TRBJ1-1): KAGVTQTPRYLIKTRGQQVTLSCSPISGHRSVSWYQQTPGQGLQFLFEYFSETQRNKGNFPGRFSGRQFSNSRSEMNVSTLELGDSALYLCASSLWSNTEAFFGQGTRLTVV.

This clonotype occurred many times. The CDR3 DNA reads TGTGCCAGCAGGGACCGCGGGGGTGGGAACACTGAAGCTTTCTTT. It yields the protein CASRDRGGGNTEAFF. This rearrangement joins TRBV2 to TRBJ1-1; D is possibly TRBD1 (5 bases). Germline CDR1 SNHLY, CDR2 FYNNEI. The CDR3 is 15 amino acids. V was cut by 6 bases and J by 1 base, with 15 bases left in between. Drawing the rest from reference TRBV2 and TRBJ1-1, the complete variable domain is EPEVTQTPSHQVTQMGQEVILRCVPISNHLYFYWYRQILGQKVEFLVSFYNNEISEKSEIFDDQFSVERPDGSNFTLKIRSTKLEDSAMYFCASRDRGGGNTEAFFGQGTRLTVV.

This chain joins TRBV6-2 or TRBV6-3 and TRBJ2-1; D gene ambiguous. Germline loops: CDR1 MNHEY, CDR2 SVGEGT. The V gene lost 6 bases and the J gene lost 13 bases, with 13 bases spanning the gap. The CDR3 is made up of 11 amino acids. CDR3 residues: CASSHRNVQFF. DNA of the CDR3: TGTGCCAGCAGCCACCGTAATGTCCAGTTCTTC.